This T cell receptor beta chain was observed in a study of CDR3 diversity in severe acne. CDR1 DFQATT and CDR2 SNEGSKA come from the germline V gene (reference sequence). The CDR3 runs 14 residues. With 2 bases clipped from V and 13 bases from J, the junction kept 12 bases outside the gene matches. TCRdb called the PCR reads again in MiXCR, with one record for every CDR3 protein. In the table there are roughly 100,000 distinct CDR3 sequences, 51% of which are singletons. Material: blood. The receptor was derived from a male donor with acne. The chain employs TRBV20-1 and TRBJ2-1; 9 bases are a match to TRBD2. CDR3 in amino acids: CSARKHPSGTFQFF. The CDR3, as DNA: TGCAGTGCTAGAAAGCACCCTAGCGGGACCTTCCAGTTCTTC.